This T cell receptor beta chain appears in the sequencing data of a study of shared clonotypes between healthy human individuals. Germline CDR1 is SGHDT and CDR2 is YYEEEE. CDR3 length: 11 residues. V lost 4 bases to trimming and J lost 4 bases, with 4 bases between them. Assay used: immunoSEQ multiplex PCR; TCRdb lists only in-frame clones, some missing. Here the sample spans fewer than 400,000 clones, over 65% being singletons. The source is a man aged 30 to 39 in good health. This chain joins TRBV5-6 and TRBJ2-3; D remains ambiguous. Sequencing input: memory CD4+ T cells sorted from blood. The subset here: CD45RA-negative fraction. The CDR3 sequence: CASSRSDTQYF. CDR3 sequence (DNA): TGTGCCAGCAGCCGCTCAGATACGCAGTATTTT.